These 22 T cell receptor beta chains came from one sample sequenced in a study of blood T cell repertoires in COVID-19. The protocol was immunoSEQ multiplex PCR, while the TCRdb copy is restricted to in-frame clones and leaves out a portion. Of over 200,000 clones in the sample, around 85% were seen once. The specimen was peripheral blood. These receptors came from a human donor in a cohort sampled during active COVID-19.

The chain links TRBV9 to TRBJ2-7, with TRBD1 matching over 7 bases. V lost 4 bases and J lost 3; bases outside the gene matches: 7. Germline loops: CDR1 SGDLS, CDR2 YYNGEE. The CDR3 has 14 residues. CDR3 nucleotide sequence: TGTGCCAGCAGCCCATCGGACAGGATCTACGAGCAGTACTTC. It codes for CASSPSDRIYEQYF.

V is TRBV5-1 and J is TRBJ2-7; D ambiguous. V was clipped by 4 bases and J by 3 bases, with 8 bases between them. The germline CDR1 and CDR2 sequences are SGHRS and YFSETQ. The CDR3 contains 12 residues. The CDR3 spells CASSLSNYEQYF. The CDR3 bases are TGCGCCAGCAGCCTGTCTAACTACGAGCAGTACTTC. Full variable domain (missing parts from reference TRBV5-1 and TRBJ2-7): KAGVTQTPRYLIKTRGQQVTLSCSPISGHRSVSWYQQTPGQGLQFLFEYFSETQRNKGNFPGRFSGRQFSNSRSEMNVSTLELGDSALYLCASSLSNYEQYFGPGTRLTVT.

CDR3 in amino acids: CASSIEDRGLWTQNTEAFF. CDR3 bases: TGTGCCAGTAGTATAGAGGACAGGGGGCTGTGGACCCAGAACACTGAAGCTTTCTTT. V gene TRBV19 combines with J gene TRBJ1-1, with TRBD1 identical over 11 bases. J lost 1 base, V lost 0 bases, and 10 bases had no gene match. In germline, CDR1 is LNHDA, CDR2 SQIVND (reference sequence). The CDR3 covers 19 residues.

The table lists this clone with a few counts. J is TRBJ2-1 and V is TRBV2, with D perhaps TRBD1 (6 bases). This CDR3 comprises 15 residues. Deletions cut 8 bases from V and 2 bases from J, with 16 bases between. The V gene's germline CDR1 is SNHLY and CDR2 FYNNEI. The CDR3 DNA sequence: TGTGCCAGCGGGGCGTGGGGACATGCCTACAATGAGCAGTTCTTC. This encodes CASGAWGHAYNEQFF. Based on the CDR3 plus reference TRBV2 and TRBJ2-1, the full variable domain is EPEVTQTPSHQVTQMGQEVILRCVPISNHLYFYWYRQILGQKVEFLVSFYNNEISEKSEIFDDQFSVERPDGSNFTLKIRSTKLEDSAMYFCASGAWGHAYNEQFFGPGTRLTVL.

Here the CDR3 DNA reads TGTGCCAGCAGTAACAGGGCGGCTAATGAAAAACTGTTTTTT. As protein: CASSNRAANEKLFF. The rearrangement joins TRBV27 to TRBJ1-4; D may be TRBD1 (6 bases). The CDR3 runs 14 residues. The ends were cut back, 5 bases at V and 3 bases at J, with 10 bases in the middle. Germline CDR1 reads MNHEY; CDR2 reads SMNVEV (reference sequence).

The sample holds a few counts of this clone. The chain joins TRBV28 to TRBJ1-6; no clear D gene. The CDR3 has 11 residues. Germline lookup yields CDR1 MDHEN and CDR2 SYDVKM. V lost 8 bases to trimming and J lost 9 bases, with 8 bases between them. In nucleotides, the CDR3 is TGTGCCAGCGGACTTGGTTCACCCCTCCACTTT. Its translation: CASGLGSPLHF.

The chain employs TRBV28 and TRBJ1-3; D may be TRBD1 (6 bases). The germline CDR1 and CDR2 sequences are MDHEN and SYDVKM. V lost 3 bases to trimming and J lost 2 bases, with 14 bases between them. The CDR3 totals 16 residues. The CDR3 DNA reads TGTGCCAGCAGTTTCCGGGCGAGACAGGCTGGAAACACCATATATTTT. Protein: CASSFRARQAGNTIYF.

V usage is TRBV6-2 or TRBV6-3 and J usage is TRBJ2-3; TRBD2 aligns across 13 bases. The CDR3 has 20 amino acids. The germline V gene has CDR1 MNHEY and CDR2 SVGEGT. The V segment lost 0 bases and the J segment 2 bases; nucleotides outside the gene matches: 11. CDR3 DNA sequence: TGTGCCAGCAGTTACTCGTTCCCAACTAGCGGGAGGGCCAACACAGATACGCAGTATTTT. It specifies CASSYSFPTSGRANTDTQYF.

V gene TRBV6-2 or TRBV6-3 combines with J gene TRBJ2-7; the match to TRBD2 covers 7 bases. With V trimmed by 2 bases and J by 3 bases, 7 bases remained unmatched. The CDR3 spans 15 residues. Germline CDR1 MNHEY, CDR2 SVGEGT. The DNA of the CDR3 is TGTGCCAGCAGTTACGCGGGAGCCCACCTCTACGAGCAGTACTTC. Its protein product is CASSYAGAHLYEQYF.

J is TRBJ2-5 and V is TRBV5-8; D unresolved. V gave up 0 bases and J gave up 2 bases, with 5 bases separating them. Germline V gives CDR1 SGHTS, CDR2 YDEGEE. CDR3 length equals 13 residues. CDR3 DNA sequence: TGTGCCAGCAGCTTGGGTCAGCAAGAGACCCAGTACTTC. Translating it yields CASSLGQQETQYF. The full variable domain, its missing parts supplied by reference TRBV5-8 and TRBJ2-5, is EAGVTQSPTHLIKTRGQQATLRCSPISGHTSVYWYQQALGLGLQFLLWYDEGEERNRGNFPPRFSGRQFPNYSSELNVNALELEDSALYLCASSLGQQETQYFGPGTRLLVL.

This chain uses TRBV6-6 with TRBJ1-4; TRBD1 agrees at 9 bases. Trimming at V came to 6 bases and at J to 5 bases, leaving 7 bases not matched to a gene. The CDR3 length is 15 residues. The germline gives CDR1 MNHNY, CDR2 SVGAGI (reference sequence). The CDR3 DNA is TGTGCCAGCAGCCAAGCTGGACAGGGGAATGAAAAACTGTTTTTT. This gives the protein CASSQAGQGNEKLFF.

CDR3 sequence reads: CASSPPDRAGYEQYF. The CDR3 DNA is TGTGCCAGCTCACCACCCGACAGGGCCGGCTACGAGCAGTACTTC. The rearrangement links TRBV18 to TRBJ2-7; TRBD1 agrees at 7 bases. Germline assignment: CDR1 KGHSH and CDR2 LQKENI. After removal of 0 bases from V and 3 bases from J, the junction contained 5 bases not matched to a gene. The CDR3 covers 15 residues.

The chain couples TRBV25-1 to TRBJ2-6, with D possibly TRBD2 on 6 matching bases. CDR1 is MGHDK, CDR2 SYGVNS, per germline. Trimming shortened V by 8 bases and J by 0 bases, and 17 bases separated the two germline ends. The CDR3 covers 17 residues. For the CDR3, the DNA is TGTGCCAGCCCCGCTCGGGAGTGCCACTCTGGGGCCAACGTCCTGACTTTC. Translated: CASPARECHSGANVLTF.

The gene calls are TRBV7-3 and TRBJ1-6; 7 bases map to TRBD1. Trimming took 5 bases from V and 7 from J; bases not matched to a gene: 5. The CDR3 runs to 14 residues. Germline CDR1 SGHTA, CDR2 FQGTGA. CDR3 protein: CASSLGQVNSPLHF. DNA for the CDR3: TGTGCCAGCAGCCTCGGACAGGTGAATTCACCCCTCCACTTT.

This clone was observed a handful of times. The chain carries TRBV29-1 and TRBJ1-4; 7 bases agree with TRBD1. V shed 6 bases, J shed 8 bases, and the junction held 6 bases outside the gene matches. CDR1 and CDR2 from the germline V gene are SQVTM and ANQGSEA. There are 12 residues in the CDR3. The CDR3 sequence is CSVRQGNEKLFF. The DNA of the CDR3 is TGCAGCGTGCGACAGGGTAACGAAAAACTGTTTTTT.

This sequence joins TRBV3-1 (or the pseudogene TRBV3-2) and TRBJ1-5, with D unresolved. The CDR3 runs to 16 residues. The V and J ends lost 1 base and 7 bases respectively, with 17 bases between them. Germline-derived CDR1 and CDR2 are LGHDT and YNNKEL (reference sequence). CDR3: CASSQGGGRPTQPQHF. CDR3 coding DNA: TGTGCCAGCAGCCAAGGGGGAGGGAGGCCTACGCAGCCCCAGCATTTT.

The CDR3, as DNA: TGTGCCAGCAGACCTCTCCGGGACAGGGCCCGCTACACCTTC. Protein: CASRPLRDRARYTF. V is TRBV6-5 and J is TRBJ1-2, with 9 bases identical to TRBD1. Germline V gene lookup returns CDR1 MNHEY and CDR2 SVGAGI. Trimming cost V 6 bases and J 9 bases; bases outside gene matches: 11. The CDR3 covers 14 residues.

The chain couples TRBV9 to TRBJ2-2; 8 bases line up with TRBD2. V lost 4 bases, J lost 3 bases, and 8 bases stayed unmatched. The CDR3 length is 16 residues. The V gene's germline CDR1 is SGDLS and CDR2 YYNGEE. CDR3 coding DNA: TGTGCCAGCAGCACAACCGGGACTAGAGACACCGGGGAGCTGTTTTTT. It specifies CASSTTGTRDTGELFF.

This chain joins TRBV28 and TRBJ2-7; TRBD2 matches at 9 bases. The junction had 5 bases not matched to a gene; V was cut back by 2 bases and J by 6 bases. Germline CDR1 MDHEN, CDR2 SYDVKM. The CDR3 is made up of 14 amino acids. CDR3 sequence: CASSLRTSDTEQYF. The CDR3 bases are TGTGCCAGCAGTTTACGGACTAGCGATACCGAGCAGTACTTC. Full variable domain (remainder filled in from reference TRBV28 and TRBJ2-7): DVKVTQSSRYLVKRTGEKVFLECVQDMDHENMFWYRQDPGLGLRLIYFSYDVKMKEKGDIPEGYSVSREKKERFSLILESASTNQTSMYLCASSLRTSDTEQYFGPGTRLTVT.

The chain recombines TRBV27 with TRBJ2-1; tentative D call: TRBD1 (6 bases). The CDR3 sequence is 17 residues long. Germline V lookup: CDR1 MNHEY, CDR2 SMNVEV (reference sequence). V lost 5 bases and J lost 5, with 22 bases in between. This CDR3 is CASSDGTILTRHNEQFF. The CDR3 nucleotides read TGTGCCAGCAGTGACGGGACAATCTTAACTAGGCACAATGAGCAGTTCTTC.

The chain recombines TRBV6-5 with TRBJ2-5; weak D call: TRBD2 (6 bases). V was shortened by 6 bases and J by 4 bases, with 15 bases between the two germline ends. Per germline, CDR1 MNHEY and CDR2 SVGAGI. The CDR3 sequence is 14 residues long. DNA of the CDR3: TGTGCCAGCAGACACCCCGGAGGGAGAGAGACCCAGTACTTC. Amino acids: CASRHPGGRETQYF.

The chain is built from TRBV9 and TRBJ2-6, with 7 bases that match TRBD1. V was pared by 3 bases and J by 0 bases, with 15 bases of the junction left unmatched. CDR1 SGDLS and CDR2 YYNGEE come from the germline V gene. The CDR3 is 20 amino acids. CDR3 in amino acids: CASSDFDRESWGSGANVLTF. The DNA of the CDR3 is TGTGCCAGCAGCGACTTCGACAGGGAAAGTTGGGGCTCTGGGGCCAACGTCCTGACTTTC.